The rows below give T cell receptor beta chains drawn from one sample of a study of shared clonotypes between healthy human individuals. Assay used: immunoSEQ multiplex PCR; TCRdb lists only in-frame clones, some missing. The profile shows about 580,000 clones, roughly 98% of them singletons. The specimen sequenced was naive CD8+ T cells sorted from blood. The receptors were sampled from a man aged 30 to 45 in good health. The CDR3 runs from the conserved cysteine through the conserved F or W. The D gene is left open where the match is weak. The size entry is marked missing in some rows and otherwise reads once, few, many or a size class.

V	J	D	size	DNA	CDR3
TRBV5-1	TRBJ2-3	.	.	TGCGCCAGCAGCTTGGCGGGTAGCACAGATACGCAGTATTTT	CASSLAGSTDTQYF
TRBV4-3	TRBJ1-4	.	.	TGCGCCAGCAGCCAAGATGGAGGGAGGCTTAGGGAAAAACTGTTTTTT	CASSQDGGRLREKLFF
TRBV9	TRBJ2-1	TRBD1	.	TGTGCCAGCGCCCAAAGGGACAGAGACAATGAGCAGTTCTTC	CASAQRDRDNEQFF
TRBV15	TRBJ2-7	.	once	TGTGCCACCAGCAGAGATGGTCAGGGGAACGACGAGCAGTACTTC	CATSRDGQGNDEQYF
TRBV27	TRBJ2-2	.	.	TGTGCCAGCAGTTTAGGGACCAATTCAGGGGAGCTGTTTTTT	CASSLGTNSGELFF
TRBV6-6	TRBJ2-5	TRBD1	.	TGTGCCAGCAGCAAAGACAGGGAAGGAGAGACCCAGTACTTC	CASSKDREGETQYF
TRBV7-6	TRBJ1-5	.	.	TGTGCCAGCAGCTTACTTATAGGCAATCAGCCCCAGCATTTT	CASSLLIGNQPQHF
TRBV6-5	TRBJ2-1	TRBD1	.	TGTGCCAGCACCCCTGGGACAGGGGACAATGAGCAGTTCTTC	CASTPGTGDNEQFF
TRBV9	TRBJ2-1	.	once	TGTGCCAGCAGCGTAGACGAAGGGTACAATGAGCAGTTCTTC	CASSVDEGYNEQFF
TRBV13	TRBJ2-6	.	.	TGTGCCAGCAGCTTAGGGTCTCCCTCTGGGGCCAACGTCCTGACTTTC	CASSLGSPSGANVLTF
TRBV30	TRBJ1-1	.	.	TGTGCCTACGTCGGGGCCGTCGGCACTGAAGCTTTCTTT	CAYVGAVGTEAFF